The TCR beta chain under discussion was sequenced for a study of shared clonotypes between healthy human individuals. Trimming removed 0 bases from V and 3 bases from J, with 6 bases in between. The CDR3 runs to 13 residues. Looked up from germline, CDR1 is LNHDA and CDR2 is SQIVND (reference sequence). Study outcomes and limitations: Clonotypes that were shared across a handful of donors made up around 5% of naive CD4 clonotypes.

TCRdb's table, derived via immunoSEQ multiplex PCR, lists solely in-frame clones and lacks some. The sample yields some 500,000 clones, roughly 95% seen once. This clone was seen once. Its antigen is unidentified. The sequenced sample consisted of naive CD4+ T cells sorted from blood. Subset meaning: CD45RA+ positively selected. This chain joins TRBV19 and TRBJ2-7; D gene unclear. This TCR was recovered from a woman younger than 45 in good health. The CDR3 nucleotides are TGTGCCAGTAGTATAGATCTTCTCTACGAGCAGTACTTC. Its translation: CASSIDLLYEQYF. Variable domain in full (rest from reference TRBV19 and TRBJ2-7): DGGITQSPKYLFRKEGQNVTLSCEQNLNHDAMYWYRQDPGQGLRLIYYSQIVNDFQKGDIAEGYSVSREKKESFPLTVTSAQKNPTAFYLCASSIDLLYEQYFGPGTRLTVT.